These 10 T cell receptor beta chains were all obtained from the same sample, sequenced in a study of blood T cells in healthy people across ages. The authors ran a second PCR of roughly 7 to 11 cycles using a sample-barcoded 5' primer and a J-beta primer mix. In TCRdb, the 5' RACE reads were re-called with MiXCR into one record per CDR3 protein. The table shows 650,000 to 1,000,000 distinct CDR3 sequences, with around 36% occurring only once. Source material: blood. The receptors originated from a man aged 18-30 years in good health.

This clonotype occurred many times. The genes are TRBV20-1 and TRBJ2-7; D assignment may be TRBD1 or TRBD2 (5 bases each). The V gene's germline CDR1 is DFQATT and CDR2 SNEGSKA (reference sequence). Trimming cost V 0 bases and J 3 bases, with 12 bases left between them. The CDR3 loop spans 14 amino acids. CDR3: CSARDGDADYEQYF. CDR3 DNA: TGCAGTGCTAGAGATGGGGACGCTGACTACGAGCAGTACTTC.

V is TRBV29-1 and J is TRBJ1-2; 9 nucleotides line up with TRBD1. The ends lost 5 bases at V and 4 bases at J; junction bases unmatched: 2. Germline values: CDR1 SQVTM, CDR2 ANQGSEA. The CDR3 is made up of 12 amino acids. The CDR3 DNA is TGCAGCGTTTCGGACAGGGGCTATGGCTACACCTTC. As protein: CSVSDRGYGYTF.

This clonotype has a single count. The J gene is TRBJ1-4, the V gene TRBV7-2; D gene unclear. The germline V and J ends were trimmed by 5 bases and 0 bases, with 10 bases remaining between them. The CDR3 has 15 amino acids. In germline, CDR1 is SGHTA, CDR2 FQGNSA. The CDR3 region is CASSPRYATNEKLFF. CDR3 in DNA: TGTGCCAGCAGCCCGCGATACGCAACTAATGAAAAACTGTTTTTT.

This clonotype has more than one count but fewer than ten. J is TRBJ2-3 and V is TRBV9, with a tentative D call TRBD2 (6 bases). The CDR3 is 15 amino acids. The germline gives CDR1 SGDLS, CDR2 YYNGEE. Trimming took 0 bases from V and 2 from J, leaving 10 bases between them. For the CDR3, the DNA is TGTGCCAGCAGCGTAGATGCGGGGTTCACAGATACGCAGTATTTT. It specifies CASSVDAGFTDTQYF.

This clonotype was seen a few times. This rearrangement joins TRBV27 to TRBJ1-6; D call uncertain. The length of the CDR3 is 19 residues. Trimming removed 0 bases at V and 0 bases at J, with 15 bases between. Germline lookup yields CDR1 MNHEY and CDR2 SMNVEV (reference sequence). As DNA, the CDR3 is TGTGCCAGCAGTTTATCGAAGGCAGCAGGCGGCTCCTATAATTCACCCCTCCACTTT. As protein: CASSLSKAAGGSYNSPLHF.

CDR3 sequence reads: CSAISPRLPGEERNTEAFF. Written as DNA, the CDR3 is TGCAGTGCTATCAGCCCCCGTCTTCCGGGGGAAGAGAGGAACACTGAAGCTTTCTTT. The rearrangement joins TRBV20-1 to TRBJ1-1, with D possibly matching TRBD1 (5 bases). The CDR3 totals 19 residues. V lost 4 bases and J lost 1, with 28 bases in between. The germline CDR1 and CDR2 sequences are DFQATT and SNEGSKA (reference sequence).

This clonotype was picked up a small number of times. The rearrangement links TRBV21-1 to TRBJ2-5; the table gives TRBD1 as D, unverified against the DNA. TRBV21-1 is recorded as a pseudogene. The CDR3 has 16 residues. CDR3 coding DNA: TGTGCCAGCTCCCCGCAGGGGTTTGAGGAACAAGAGACCCAGTACTTC. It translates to CASSPQGFEEQETQYF.

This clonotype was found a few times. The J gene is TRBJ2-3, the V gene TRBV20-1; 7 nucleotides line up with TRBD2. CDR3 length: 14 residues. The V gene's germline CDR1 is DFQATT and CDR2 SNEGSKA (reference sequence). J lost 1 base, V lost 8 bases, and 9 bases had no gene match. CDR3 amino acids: CSTTSGVRTDTQYF. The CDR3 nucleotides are TGCAGTACTACCAGCGGGGTTCGCACAGATACGCAGTATTTT.

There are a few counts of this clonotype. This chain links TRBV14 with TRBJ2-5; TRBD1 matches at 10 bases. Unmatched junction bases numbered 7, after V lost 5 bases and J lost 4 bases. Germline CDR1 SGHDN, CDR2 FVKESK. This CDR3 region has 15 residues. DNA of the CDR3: TGTGCCAGCAGCGCAAGGGACAGGGGCGCAGAGACCCAGTACTTC. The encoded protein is CASSARDRGAETQYF.

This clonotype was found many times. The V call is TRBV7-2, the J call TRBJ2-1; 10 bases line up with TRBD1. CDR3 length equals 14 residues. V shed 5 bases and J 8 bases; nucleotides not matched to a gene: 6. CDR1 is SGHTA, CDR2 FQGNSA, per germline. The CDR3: CASSQGQGIYEQFF. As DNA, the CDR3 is TGTGCCAGCAGCCAGGGACAGGGGATCTATGAGCAGTTCTTC.